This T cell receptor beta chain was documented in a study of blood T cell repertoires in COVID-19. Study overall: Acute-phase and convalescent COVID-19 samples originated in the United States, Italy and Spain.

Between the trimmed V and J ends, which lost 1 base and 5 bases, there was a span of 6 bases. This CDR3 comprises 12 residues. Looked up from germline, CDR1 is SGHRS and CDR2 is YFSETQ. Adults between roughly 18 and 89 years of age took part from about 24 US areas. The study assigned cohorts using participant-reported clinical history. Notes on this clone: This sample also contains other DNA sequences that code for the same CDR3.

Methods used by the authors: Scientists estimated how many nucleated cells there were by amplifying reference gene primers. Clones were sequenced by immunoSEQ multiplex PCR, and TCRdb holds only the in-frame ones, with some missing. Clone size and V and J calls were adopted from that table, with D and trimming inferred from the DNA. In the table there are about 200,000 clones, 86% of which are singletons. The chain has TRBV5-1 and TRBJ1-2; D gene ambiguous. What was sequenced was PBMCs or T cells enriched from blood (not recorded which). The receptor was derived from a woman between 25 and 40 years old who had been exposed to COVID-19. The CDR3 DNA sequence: TGCGCCAGCAGCTTGTCGGGGTATGGCTACACCTTC. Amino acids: CASSLSGYGYTF.